This T cell receptor beta chain was obtained from a study of OX40 agonist ivuxolimab in advanced cancers. Study details: Among those enrolled, mean age was about 62 years (range roughly 20 to 80) and approximately 80% were male. Study-level findings and limits: CD8+ T cells (on average) carried more expanded clones than CD4+ T cells. In the 0.1-3.0 mg/kg groups, partial responders showed among the lowest expansion. Normalized T-cell clonal expansion was also low in a subset of nonresponders.

Libraries were prepared by immunoSEQ multiplex PCR; TCRdb keeps only in-frame clonotypes and omits some of them. The profile shows tens of thousands of clones, more than 85% of them singletons. As concerns this clone: Its matching antigen is unknown.

The specimen was CD4+ or CD8+ T cells sorted from blood, collected in a trial of the OX40 agonist ivuxolimab. The sequence derives from an adult with an advanced solid tumor such as melanoma, head and neck, liver or kidney cancer.

The CDR3 coding sequence is TGTGCCAGCATACCGCCCCAGCATTTT. Protein product: CASIPPQHF. The genes are TRBV6-1 and TRBJ1-5; no clear D. CDR1 is MNHNS and CDR2 is SASEGT in the germline V gene. CDR3 size: 9 residues. Trimming took 7 bases from V and 9 from J, leaving 4 bases between them.